This T cell receptor (beta chain) was sequenced for a study of cytomegalovirus exposure and HLA in healthy donors. The overall study: Previous work identified roughly 120 million unique TCR beta sequences from about 179 million T cells.

The study, taken as a whole, reports: Another analysis was done later, and it associated approximately 18,000 TCR beta sequences with HLA alleles at 0.05 false discovery rate. It was reportedly the case that the classifier diagnosed cytomegalovirus status with high specificity and sensitivity.

PCR employed 60 Vbeta and 13 Jbeta primers. Libraries were prepared by immunoSEQ multiplex PCR; TCRdb keeps only in-frame clonotypes and omits some of them. Among some 71,000 clones listed, approximately 70% were seen once. This clone has only one observation. Its specificity is unknown. The TCR was taken from a woman aged 50 to 60 in good health and CMV-seropositive. The material sequenced was PBMCs.

This CDR3 is CASSDGTSGGWDTQYF. CDR3 nucleotide sequence: TGTGCCAGCAGTGACGGGACTAGCGGGGGATGGGATACGCAGTATTTT. The V call is TRBV6-1, the J call TRBJ2-3, with 14 bases aligning to TRBD2. Trimming took 3 bases from V and 6 from J; bases not matched to a gene: 5. CDR3 length: 16 residues. Germline values: CDR1 MNHNS, CDR2 SASEGT.